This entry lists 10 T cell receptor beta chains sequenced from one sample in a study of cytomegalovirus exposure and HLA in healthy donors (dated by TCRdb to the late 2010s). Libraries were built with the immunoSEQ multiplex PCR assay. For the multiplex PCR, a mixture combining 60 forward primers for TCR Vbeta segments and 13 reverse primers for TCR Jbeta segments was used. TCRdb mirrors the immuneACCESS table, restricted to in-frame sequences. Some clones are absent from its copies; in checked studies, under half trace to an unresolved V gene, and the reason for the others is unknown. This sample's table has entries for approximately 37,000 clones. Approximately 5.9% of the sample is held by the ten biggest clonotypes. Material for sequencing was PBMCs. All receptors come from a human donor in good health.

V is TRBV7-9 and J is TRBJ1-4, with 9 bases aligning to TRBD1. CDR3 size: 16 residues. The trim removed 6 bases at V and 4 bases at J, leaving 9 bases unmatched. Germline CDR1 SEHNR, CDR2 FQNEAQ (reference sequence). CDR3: CASRGPTGGDNEKLFF. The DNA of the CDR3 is TGTGCCAGCAGGGGCCCGACAGGGGGAGATAATGAAAAACTGTTTTTT.

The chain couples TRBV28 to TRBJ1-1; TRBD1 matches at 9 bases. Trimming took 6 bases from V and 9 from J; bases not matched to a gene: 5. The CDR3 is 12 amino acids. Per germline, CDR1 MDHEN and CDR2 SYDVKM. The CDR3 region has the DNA TGTGCCAGCAGCCTAGGGACAGGGAAAGCTTTCTTT. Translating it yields CASSLGTGKAFF.

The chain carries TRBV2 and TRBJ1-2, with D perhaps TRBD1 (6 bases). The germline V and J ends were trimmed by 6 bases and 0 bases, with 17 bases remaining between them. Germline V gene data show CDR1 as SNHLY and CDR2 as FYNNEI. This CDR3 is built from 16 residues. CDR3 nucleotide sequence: TGTGCCAGCAGGGGGGGGGCAGGGATTACTAACTATGGCTACACCTTC. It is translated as CASRGGAGITNYGYTF. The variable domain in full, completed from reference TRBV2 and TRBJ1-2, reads EPEVTQTPSHQVTQMGQEVILRCVPISNHLYFYWYRQILGQKVEFLVSFYNNEISEKSEIFDDQFSVERPDGSNFTLKIRSTKLEDSAMYFCASRGGAGITNYGYTFGSGTRLTVV.

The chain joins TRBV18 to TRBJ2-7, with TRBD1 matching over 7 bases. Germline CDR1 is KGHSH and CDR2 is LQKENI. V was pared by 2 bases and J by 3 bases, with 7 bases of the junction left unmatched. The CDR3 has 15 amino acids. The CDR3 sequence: CASSPTRGQRYEQYF. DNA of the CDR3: TGTGCCAGCTCACCAACCCGGGGACAGCGCTACGAGCAGTACTTC.

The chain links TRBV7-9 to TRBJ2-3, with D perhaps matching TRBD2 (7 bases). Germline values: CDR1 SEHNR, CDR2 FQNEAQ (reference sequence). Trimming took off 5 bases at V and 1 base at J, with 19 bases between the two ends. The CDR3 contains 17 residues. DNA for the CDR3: TGTGCCAGCAGCCTGGGACTGGCGGGGGCCCGCACAGATACGCAGTATTTT. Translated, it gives CASSLGLAGARTDTQYF.

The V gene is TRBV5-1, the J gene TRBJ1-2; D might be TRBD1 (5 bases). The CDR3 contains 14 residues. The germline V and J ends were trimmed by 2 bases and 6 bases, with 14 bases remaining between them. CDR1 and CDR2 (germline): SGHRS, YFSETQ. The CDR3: CASSLGVDANGYTF. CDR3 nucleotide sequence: TGCGCCAGCAGCTTAGGGGTAGACGCCAATGGCTACACCTTC. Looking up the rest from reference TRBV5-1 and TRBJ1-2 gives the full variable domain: KAGVTQTPRYLIKTRGQQVTLSCSPISGHRSVSWYQQTPGQGLQFLFEYFSETQRNKGNFPGRFSGRQFSNSRSEMNVSTLELGDSALYLCASSLGVDANGYTFGSGTRLTVV.

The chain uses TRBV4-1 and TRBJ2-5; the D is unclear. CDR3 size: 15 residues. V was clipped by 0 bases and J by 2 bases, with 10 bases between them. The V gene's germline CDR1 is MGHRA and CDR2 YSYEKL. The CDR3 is CASSQDGSPQETQYF. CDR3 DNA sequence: TGCGCCAGCAGCCAAGATGGCAGTCCACAAGAGACCCAGTACTTC.

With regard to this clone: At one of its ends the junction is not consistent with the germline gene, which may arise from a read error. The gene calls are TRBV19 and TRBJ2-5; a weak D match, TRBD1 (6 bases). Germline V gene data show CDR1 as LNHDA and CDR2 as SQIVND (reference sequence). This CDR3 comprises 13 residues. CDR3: CASSNRVGETQYF. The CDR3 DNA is TGTGCCAGCAGTAACAGGGTTGGAGAGACCCAGTACTTC. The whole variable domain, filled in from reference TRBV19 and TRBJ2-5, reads DGGITQSPKYLFRKEGQNVTLSCEQNLNHDAMYWYRQDPGQGLRLIYYSQIVNDFQKGDIAEGYSVSREKKESFPLTVTSAQKNPTAFYLCASSNRVGETQYFGPGTRLLVL.

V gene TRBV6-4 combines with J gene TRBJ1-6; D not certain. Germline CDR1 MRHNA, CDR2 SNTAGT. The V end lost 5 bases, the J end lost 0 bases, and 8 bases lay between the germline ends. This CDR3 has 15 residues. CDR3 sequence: CASSRGGSYNSPLHF. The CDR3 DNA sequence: TGTGCCAGCAGTCGAGGAGGCTCCTATAATTCACCCCTCCACTTT.

CDR3 region: CASSPVGQCGYTF. Here the CDR3 DNA reads TGTGCCAGCTCGCCCGTCGGACAGTGTGGCTACACCTTC. The V call is TRBV18, the J call TRBJ1-2; D perhaps matches TRBD1 (6 bases). Trimming stripped 6 bases from V and 7 bases from J, with 15 bases between. Germline lookup yields CDR1 KGHSH and CDR2 LQKENI. CDR3 length: 13 amino acids.